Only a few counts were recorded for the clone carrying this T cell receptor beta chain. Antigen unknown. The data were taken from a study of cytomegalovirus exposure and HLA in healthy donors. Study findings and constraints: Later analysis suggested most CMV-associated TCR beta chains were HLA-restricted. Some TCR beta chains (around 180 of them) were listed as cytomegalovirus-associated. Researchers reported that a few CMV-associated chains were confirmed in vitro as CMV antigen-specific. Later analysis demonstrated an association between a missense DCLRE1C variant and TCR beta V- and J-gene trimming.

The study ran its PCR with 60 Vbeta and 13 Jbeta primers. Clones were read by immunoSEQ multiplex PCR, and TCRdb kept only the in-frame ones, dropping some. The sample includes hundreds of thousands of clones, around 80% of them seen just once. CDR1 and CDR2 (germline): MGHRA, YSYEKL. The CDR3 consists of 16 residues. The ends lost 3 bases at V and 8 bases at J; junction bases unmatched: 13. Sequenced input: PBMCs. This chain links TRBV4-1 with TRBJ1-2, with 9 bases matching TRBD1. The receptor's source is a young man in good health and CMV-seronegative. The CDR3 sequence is CASSQTGGMTVLGYTF. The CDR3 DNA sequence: TGCGCCAGCAGCCAGACAGGGGGAATGACCGTTTTAGGCTACACCTTC.